The rows below give T cell receptor beta chains drawn from one sample of a study of blood T cell repertoires in COVID-19. Some clones are missing from TCRdb's copy, which holds only in-frame ones; the method was immunoSEQ multiplex PCR. The sample records over 15,000 clones, about 81% being singletons. The material sequenced was peripheral blood. All receptors derive from a man aged 60-69 years with acute or convalescent COVID-19. The CDR3 runs from the conserved cysteine through the conserved F or W. D genes are given only for firm matches.

D: -
V: TRBV5-6
CDR3: CASSFVDSSYEQYF

D: TRBD2
V: TRBV7-8
CDR3: CASSSRGRGGDTQYF

D: -
V: TRBV24-1
CDR3: CATSDSPRGLWIAQPQHF

D: TRBD1
V: TRBV10-3
CDR3: CAISDLGQDSCTF

D: -
V: TRBV2
CDR3: CASTWGDTEAFF

D: -
V: TRBV9
CDR3: CASSVGQADGETQYF

D: -
V: TRBV4-1
CDR3: CASSQDTGRAEAFF

D: TRBD2
V: TRBV4-1
CDR3: CASRDLAGGVAHTQYF

D: -
V: TRBV12-5
CDR3: CASGLVLTGNEQFF

D: TRBD1
V: TRBV5-1
CDR3: CASSFGRGQSYEQYF

D: TRBD1
V: TRBV11-3
CDR3: CASSFGDSSYNEQFF

D: -
V: TRBV28
CDR3: CASSLLSAAAGEKLFF

D: TRBD2
V: TRBV7-2
CDR3: CASSLRLAGGLSSYNEQFF

D: TRBD1
V: TRBV20-1
CDR3: CSASTLETGYGYTF

D: -
V: TRBV30
CDR3: CAWRIGWNTEAFF

D: -
V: TRBV9
CDR3: CASSSPSYEQYF

D: -
V: TRBV27
CDR3: CASSMRGTYNEQFF

D: TRBD1
V: TRBV6-4
CDR3: CASRNGQGEGYTF

D: TRBD2
V: TRBV6-5
CDR3: CASSLLAGTYNEQFF

D: -
V: TRBV21-1
CDR3: CASSVLPGANYGYTF

D: TRBD1
V: TRBV12-3/TRBV12-4
CDR3: CASSPNRQGHTF

D: TRBD1
V: TRBV9
CDR3: CASSSGTGGIGEQYF

D: -
V: TRBV4-1
CDR3: CASSQEVGRDNQPQHF